A single sample gave rise to the 28 T cell receptor beta chains below, sequenced in a study of shared clonotypes between healthy human individuals (dated by TCRdb to 2020 to 2021). Libraries were prepared through the immunoSEQ multiplex PCR assay. TCRdb obtained this table from immuneACCESS and retained in-frame rearrangements with V and J assigned. These tables miss some clones; where compared with another copy, unresolved V genes account for less than half of the shortfall, and the remainder is unexplained. Across this sample there are about 230,000 clones, with 50% to 75% seen only once. The top ten constitute approximately 10% of the sample. Sequenced input: memory CD4+ T cells sorted from blood. The cell subset or site label on this specimen signifies: CD45RA-negative fraction. Receptor source: a man aged 25 to 40 in good health.

The J gene is TRBJ2-2, the V gene TRBV7-2; D tentatively fits TRBD1 or TRBD2 (6 bases each). V lost 5 bases and J 6 bases, leaving 10 bases between the germline ends. There are 13 residues in the CDR3. Germline CDR1 and CDR2: SGHTA and FQGNSA. CDR3 sequence: CASSPGEAGELFF. DNA of the CDR3: TGTGCCAGCAGCCCAGGGGAGGCCGGGGAGCTGTTTTTT. The full variable domain, in which reference TRBV7-2 and TRBJ2-2 provide the parts outside the CDR3, is GAGVSQSPSNKVTEKGKDVELRCDPISGHTALYWYRQSLGQGLEFLIYFQGNSAPDKSGLPSDRFSAERTGGSVSTLTIQRTQQEDSAVYLCASSPGEAGELFFGEGSRLTVL.

The chain combines TRBV5-4 with TRBJ2-1; either TRBD1 or TRBD2 may fit D (5 bases each). This CDR3 has 13 amino acids. Trimming stripped 4 bases from V and 10 bases from J, with 15 bases between. Germline V CDR1 and CDR2: SGHNT, YYREEE (reference sequence). The CDR3 spells CASSPGTVREQFF. The CDR3 coding sequence is TGTGCCAGCAGCCCCGGGACGGTTAGGGAGCAGTTCTTC.

This rearrangement joins TRBV28 to TRBJ2-1, with a weak D call TRBD2 (7 bases). The CDR3 loop spans 15 amino acids. Trimming took 7 bases from V and 6 from J, leaving 19 bases between them. Looked up from germline, CDR1 is MDHEN and CDR2 is SYDVKM. In nucleotides, the CDR3 is TGTGCCAGCATTAGGGGGGGCCGAACTTTCAATGAGCAGTTCTTC. Amino acid sequence: CASIRGGRTFNEQFF.

This clone was seen only once. The chain joins TRBV28 to TRBJ2-1; D might be TRBD2 (6 bases). V dropped 5 bases and J dropped 0 bases, with 11 bases sitting between them. CDR3 length: 15 residues. CDR1 is MDHEN and CDR2 is SYDVKM in the germline V gene. CDR3 sequence: CASSVAGRSYNEQFF. The CDR3 DNA follows: TGTGCCAGCAGTGTGGCGGGACGCTCCTACAATGAGCAGTTCTTC.

This rearrangement joins TRBV23-1 to TRBJ1-2; the D gene is possibly TRBD1 (5 bases). TRBV23-1 is treated as an ORF (open reading frame) with a function not yet certain. V gave up 3 bases and J gave up 3 bases, with 17 bases separating them. The CDR3 runs to 16 residues. CDR3 in DNA: TGCGCCAGCAGTCATGTCCCGCGAGGGGAGGACTATGGCTACACCTTC. Translating it yields CASSHVPRGEDYGYTF.

V is TRBV14 and J is TRBJ1-1; tentatively, D is TRBD1 (5 bases). Per the germline V gene, CDR1 is SGHDN and CDR2 is FVKESK. The V end was cut by 4 bases, the J end by 0 bases, with 18 bases between. The CDR3 covers 17 residues. The CDR3 region has the DNA TGTGCCAGCAGCCCGGGACGGAACCTTCTACTGAACACTGAAGCTTTCTTT. Translated, it gives CASSPGRNLLLNTEAFF. Looking up the rest from reference TRBV14 and TRBJ1-1 gives the full variable domain: EAGVTQFPSHSVIEKGQTVTLRCDPISGHDNLYWYRRVMGKEIKFLLHFVKESKQDESGMPNNRFLAERTGGTYSTLKVQPAELEDSGVYFCASSPGRNLLLNTEAFFGQGTRLTVV.

This chain joins TRBV30 and TRBJ1-1; D unclear. Germline loops: CDR1 GTSNPN, CDR2 SVGIG (reference sequence). The CDR3 length is 13 residues. V was shortened by 4 bases and J by 1 base, with 10 bases between the two germline ends. CDR3 sequence: CAWIPATNTEAFF. In DNA form, the CDR3 reads TGTGCCTGGATCCCGGCCACGAACACTGAAGCTTTCTTT. Filled out from reference TRBV30 and TRBJ1-1, the complete variable domain reads SQTIHQWPATLVQPVGSPLSLECTVEGTSNPNLYWYRQAAGRGLQLLFYSVGIGQISSEVPQNLSASRPQDRQFILSSKKLLLSDSGFYLCAWIPATNTEAFFGQGTRLTVV.

The chain carries TRBV28 and TRBJ1-3; D remains unclear. Germline CDR1 reads MDHEN; CDR2 reads SYDVKM. The CDR3 consists of 15 residues. V was trimmed by 2 bases and J by 0 bases, leaving 8 bases between them. This chain's CDR3 is CASSLAGSSGNTIYF. As DNA, the CDR3 is TGTGCCAGCAGTTTAGCAGGCAGCTCTGGAAACACCATATATTTT.

This chain connects TRBV5-6 to TRBJ1-5, with D possibly matching TRBD1 (5 bases). V was cut by 2 bases and J by 5 bases, with 5 bases left in between. CDR1 is SGHDT, CDR2 YYEEEE, per germline. This CDR3 is built from 12 residues. The CDR3 here is CASSFRDQPQHF. The CDR3 coding sequence is TGTGCCAGCAGCTTCAGGGATCAGCCCCAGCATTTT.

This chain links TRBV5-1 with TRBJ2-7; 12 positions agree with TRBD2. CDR1 SGHRS and CDR2 YFSETQ come from the germline V gene. V dropped 4 bases and J dropped 7; count of bases not matched to a gene: 12. The CDR3 is made up of 16 amino acids. Here the CDR3 DNA reads TGCGCCAGCAGCCGAGACACGACTAGCGGGAGAAGGGAGCAGTACTTC. It encodes CASSRDTTSGRREQYF. The full variable domain, in which reference TRBV5-1 and TRBJ2-7 provide the parts outside the CDR3, is KAGVTQTPRYLIKTRGQQVTLSCSPISGHRSVSWYQQTPGQGLQFLFEYFSETQRNKGNFPGRFSGRQFSNSRSEMNVSTLELGDSALYLCASSRDTTSGRREQYFGPGTRLTVT.

This clone was found a few times. The V gene is TRBV30, the J gene TRBJ2-7, with TRBD2 matching 8 bases. V trimming: 2 bases; J trimming: 3 bases; junction bases outside the gene matches: 12. Germline V CDR1 and CDR2: GTSNPN, SVGIG (reference sequence). CDR3 length equals 16 residues. The CDR3 DNA follows: TGTGCCTGGAGTCCCCACTCGGGAAGCGGGAGCTACGAGCAGTACTTC. Protein product: CAWSPHSGSGSYEQYF.

The chain links TRBV5-1 to TRBJ2-4; 8 bases line up with TRBD2. The V and J ends lost 4 bases and 12 bases, in that order; junction bases with no gene match: 9. CDR1 is SGHRS and CDR2 is YFSETQ in the germline V gene. The CDR3 covers 13 residues. The CDR3: CASSLSGSGSQYF. The CDR3 nucleotides are TGCGCCAGCAGCCTCTCCGGGAGCGGGAGTCAGTACTTC.

This sequence joins TRBV10-3 and TRBJ2-1, with D hard to call. The germline V gene has CDR1 ENHRY and CDR2 SYGVKD. Trimming left V 3 bases short and J 4 bases short, with 7 bases between. The CDR3 contains 13 residues. The CDR3 spells CAISEFKYNEQFF. The CDR3 DNA is TGTGCCATCAGTGAATTTAAATACAATGAGCAGTTCTTC.

The V gene is TRBV7-8, the J gene TRBJ1-3, with D unresolved. Germline values: CDR1 SGHVS, CDR2 FQNEAQ. This CDR3 region has 14 residues. Trimming left V 2 bases short and J 2 bases short, with 7 bases between. The CDR3 region is CASSLNGAGNTIYF. The CDR3, as DNA: TGTGCCAGCAGCTTAAATGGGGCTGGAAACACCATATATTTT. Full variable domain (missing parts from reference TRBV7-8 and TRBJ1-3): GAGVSQSPRYKVAKRGQDVALRCDPISGHVSLFWYQQALGQGPEFLTYFQNEAQLDKSGLPSDRFFAERPEGSVSTLKIQRTQQEDSAVYLCASSLNGAGNTIYFGEGSWLTVV.

V usage is TRBV7-2 and J usage is TRBJ2-3, with a possible D match to TRBD1 (6 bases). This CDR3 is built from 15 residues. Germline lookup yields CDR1 SGHTA and CDR2 FQGNSA. Trimming left V 5 bases short and J 4 bases short, with 16 bases between. The CDR3 DNA is TGTGCCAGCAGCCGGACAGTGGCCGATTCAGATACGCAGTATTTT. Translation: CASSRTVADSDTQYF.

There are a few counts of this clone. This rearrangement joins TRBV11-2 to TRBJ2-1; 9 bases fit TRBD2. V dropped 3 bases and J dropped 9; count of bases not matched to a gene: 3. Per the germline V gene, CDR1 is SGHAT and CDR2 is FQNNGV. CDR3 length equals 13 residues. CDR3: CASSLAGGTEQFF. CDR3 sequence (DNA): TGTGCCAGCAGCTTGGCGGGAGGGACTGAGCAGTTCTTC.

In its sample, this clone was seen a few times. J is TRBJ2-1 and V is TRBV15, with 8 bases that match TRBD2. Germline CDR1 and CDR2: LNHNV and YYDKDF (reference sequence). This CDR3 region has 15 residues. Germline trimming cut 7 bases from V and 1 base from J; bases unmatched to any gene: 6. The CDR3 sequence is CATTPSGGSYNEQFF. Here the CDR3 DNA reads TGTGCCACCACCCCCAGCGGGGGATCCTACAATGAGCAGTTCTTC.

V gene TRBV7-3 combines with J gene TRBJ2-2; D remains unclear. Deletions cut 1 base from V and 4 bases from J, with 4 bases between. Germline CDR1 is SGHTA and CDR2 is FQGTGA. The CDR3 runs to 13 residues. The CDR3 DNA is TGTGCCAGCAGCTTAAGTAGCACCGGGGAGCTGTTTTTT. Protein product: CASSLSSTGELFF.

The chain couples TRBV2 to TRBJ1-2, with unresolved D. Germline V gives CDR1 SNHLY, CDR2 FYNNEI. Between the trimmed V and J ends, which lost 3 bases and 3 bases, there was a span of 11 bases. The CDR3 runs to 14 residues. The CDR3, as DNA: TGTGCCAGCAGTGATTGGCCGTCTCACTATGGCTACACCTTC. It yields the protein CASSDWPSHYGYTF.

This clone occurred once. The chain links TRBV9 to TRBJ2-7; the D gene could be TRBD1 or TRBD2 (6 bases each). CDR1 is SGDLS, CDR2 YYNGEE, per germline. CDR3 length: 15 amino acids. Trimming removed 4 bases at V and 2 bases at J, with 16 bases between. The CDR3 is CASSPRGGGTYEQYF. CDR3 DNA sequence: TGTGCCAGCAGCCCGCGAGGGGGAGGCACCTACGAGCAGTACTTC. The full variable domain, completed using reference TRBV9 and TRBJ2-7, is DSGVTQTPKHLITATGQRVTLRCSPRSGDLSVYWYQQSLDQGLQFLIQYYNGEERAKGNILERFSAQQFPDLHSELNLSSLELGDSALYFCASSPRGGGTYEQYFGPGTRLTVT.

The chain joins TRBV20-1 to TRBJ1-1; the D is unclear. The CDR3 extends over 11 amino acids. Trimming cost V 5 bases and J 3 bases, with 7 bases left between them. CDR1 is DFQATT, CDR2 SNEGSKA, per germline (reference sequence). CDR3 sequence: CSALVYTEAFF. In DNA form, the CDR3 reads TGCAGTGCTTTGGTGTACACTGAAGCTTTCTTT.

The chain joins TRBV11-2 to TRBJ2-1, with D possibly TRBD2 on 5 matching bases. Germline CDR1 is SGHAT and CDR2 is FQNNGV. The CDR3 consists of 14 residues. V lost 1 base, J lost 8 bases, and 12 bases lay in between. The CDR3 nucleotides read TGTGCCAGCAGCTTAGCGGGATTTGGGGATGAGCAGTTCTTC. Its protein is CASSLAGFGDEQFF.

The rearrangement uses TRBV5-4 and TRBJ2-2; D gene ambiguous. Germline V CDR1 and CDR2: SGHNT, YYREEE (reference sequence). The CDR3 loop spans 16 amino acids. V was pared by 0 bases and J by 0 bases, with 9 bases between. The CDR3 DNA sequence: TGTGCCAGCAGCTTGGTTCCAGGACCGAACACCGGGGAGCTGTTTTTT. Its protein product is CASSLVPGPNTGELFF.

The genes are TRBV29-1 and TRBJ2-3; TRBD1 is a possible D gene (5 bases). Trimming shortened V by 6 bases and J by 1 base, and 14 bases separated the two germline ends. CDR1 and CDR2 (germline): SQVTM, ANQGSEA. CDR3 length equals 14 residues. The CDR3 is CSVRTLRGTDTQYF. In DNA, the CDR3 is TGCAGCGTCAGGACACTCCGGGGCACAGATACGCAGTATTTT.

The rearrangement uses TRBV6-1 and TRBJ1-4; 10 bases map to TRBD1. The length of the CDR3 is 15 residues. V gave up 7 bases and J gave up 2 bases; unmatched junction bases: 4. Germline CDR1 reads MNHNS; CDR2 reads SASEGT. This chain's CDR3 is CASKDRGSTNEKLFF. CDR3 coding DNA: TGTGCCAGCAAGGACAGGGGGTCGACTAATGAAAAACTGTTTTTT.

This clone turned up a few times. The V and J genes are TRBV5-1 and TRBJ2-5; 10 bases are a match to TRBD2. The CDR3 is 15 residues long. CDR1 SGHRS and CDR2 YFSETQ come from the germline V gene. V shed 4 bases and J 5 bases; nucleotides not matched to a gene: 8. The CDR3, as DNA: TGCGCCAGCAGCATGAGCGGGAGGGCCGGGGAGACCCAGTACTTC. Amino acids: CASSMSGRAGETQYF.

The chain recombines TRBV2 with TRBJ2-4, with D possibly TRBD1 on 5 matching bases. CDR3 size: 16 residues. Trimming removed 7 bases at V and 1 base at J, with 17 bases between. In germline, CDR1 is SNHLY, CDR2 FYNNEI. CDR3 region: CASTDIGVVAKNIQYF. DNA of the CDR3: TGTGCCAGCACTGACATAGGGGTGGTCGCCAAAAACATTCAGTACTTC.

This clone was seen a handful of times. The chain links TRBV5-4 to TRBJ1-2, with TRBD1 as a possible D gene (6 bases). In germline, CDR1 is SGHNT, CDR2 YYREEE (reference sequence). This CDR3 is built from 15 residues. With 5 bases removed from V and 6 bases from J, the gap between germline ends came to 20 bases. The CDR3 coding sequence is TGTGCCAGCAGTTCTAGGTCTACAGGGTGGCATGGCTACACCTTC. Its translation is CASSSRSTGWHGYTF. Complete variable domain (other parts from reference TRBV5-4 and TRBJ1-2): ETGVTQSPTHLIKTRGQQVTLRCSSQSGHNTVSWYQQALGQGPQFIFQYYREEENGRGNFPPRFSGLQFPNYSSELNVNALELDDSALYLCASSSRSTGWHGYTFGSGTRLTVV.